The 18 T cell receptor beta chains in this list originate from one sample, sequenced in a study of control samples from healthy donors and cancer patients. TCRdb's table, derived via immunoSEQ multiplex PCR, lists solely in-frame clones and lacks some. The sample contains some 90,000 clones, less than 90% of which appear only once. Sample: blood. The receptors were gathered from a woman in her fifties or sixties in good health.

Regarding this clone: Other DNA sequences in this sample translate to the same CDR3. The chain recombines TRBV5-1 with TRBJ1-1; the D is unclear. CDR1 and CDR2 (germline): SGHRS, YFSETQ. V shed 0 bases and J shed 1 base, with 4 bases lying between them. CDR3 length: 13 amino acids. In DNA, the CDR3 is TGCGCCAGCAGCTTGGCCGGGAACACTGAAGCTTTCTTT. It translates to CASSLAGNTEAFF.

The CDR3 here is CATSDGGAGTGQPQHF. CDR3 coding DNA: TGTGCCACCAGTGACGGGGGGGCAGGGACAGGCCAGCCCCAGCATTTT. The rearrangement links TRBV24-1 to TRBJ1-5, with 8 bases matching TRBD1. The CDR3 is 16 residues long. Germline V gene lookup returns CDR1 KGHDR and CDR2 SFDVKD. V lost 4 bases and J lost 7; bases outside the gene matches: 11.

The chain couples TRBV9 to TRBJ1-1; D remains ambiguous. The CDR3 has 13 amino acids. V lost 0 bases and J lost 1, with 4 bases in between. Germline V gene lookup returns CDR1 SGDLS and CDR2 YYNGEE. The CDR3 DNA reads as TGTGCCAGCAGCGTAGACCAGAACACTGAAGCTTTCTTT. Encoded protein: CASSVDQNTEAFF.

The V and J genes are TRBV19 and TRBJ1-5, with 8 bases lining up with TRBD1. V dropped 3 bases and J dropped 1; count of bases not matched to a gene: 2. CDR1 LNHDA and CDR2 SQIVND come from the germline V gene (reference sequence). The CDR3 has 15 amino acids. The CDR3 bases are TGTGCCAGTAGTATGCAGGGGGCAAGCAATCAGCCCCAGCATTTT. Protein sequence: CASSMQGASNQPQHF.

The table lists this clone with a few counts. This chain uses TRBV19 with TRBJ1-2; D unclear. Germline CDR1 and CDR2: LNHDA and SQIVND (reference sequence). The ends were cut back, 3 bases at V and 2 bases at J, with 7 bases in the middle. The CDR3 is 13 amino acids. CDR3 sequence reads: CASSIEGNYGYTF. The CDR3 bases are TGTGCCAGTAGTATTGAGGGAAACTATGGCTACACCTTC.

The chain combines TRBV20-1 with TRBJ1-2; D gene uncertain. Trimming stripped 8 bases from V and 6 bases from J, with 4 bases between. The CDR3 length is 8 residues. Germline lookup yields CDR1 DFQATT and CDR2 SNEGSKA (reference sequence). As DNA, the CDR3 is TGCAGTATGGATGGCTACACCTTC. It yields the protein CSMDGYTF.

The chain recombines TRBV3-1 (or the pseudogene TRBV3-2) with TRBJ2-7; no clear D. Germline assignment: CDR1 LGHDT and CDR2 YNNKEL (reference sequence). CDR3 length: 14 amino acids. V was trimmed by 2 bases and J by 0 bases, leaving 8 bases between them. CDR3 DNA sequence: TGTGCCAGCAGCCAACGTCCCGACTCCTACGAGCAGTACTTC. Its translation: CASSQRPDSYEQYF.

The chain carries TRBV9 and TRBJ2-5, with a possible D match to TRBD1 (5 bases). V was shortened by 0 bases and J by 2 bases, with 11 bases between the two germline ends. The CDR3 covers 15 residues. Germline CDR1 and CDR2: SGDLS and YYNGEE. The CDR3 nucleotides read TGTGCCAGCAGCGTAGTCGGGCAGGGTCAAGAGACCCAGTACTTC. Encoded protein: CASSVVGQGQETQYF.

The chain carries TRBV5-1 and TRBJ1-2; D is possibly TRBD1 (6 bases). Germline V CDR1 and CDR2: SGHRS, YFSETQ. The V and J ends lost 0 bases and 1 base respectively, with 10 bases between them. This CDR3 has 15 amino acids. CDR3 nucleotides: TGCGCCAGCAGCTTGGCCGGGGGCCTTAACTATGGCTACACCTTC. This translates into CASSLAGGLNYGYTF.

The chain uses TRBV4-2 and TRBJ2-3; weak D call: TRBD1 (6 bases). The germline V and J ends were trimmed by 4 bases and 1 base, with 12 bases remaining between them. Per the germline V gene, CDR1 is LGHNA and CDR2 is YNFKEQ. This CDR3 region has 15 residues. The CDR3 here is CASSPYKGGTDTQYF. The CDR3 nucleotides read TGTGCCAGCAGCCCCTACAAGGGGGGCACAGATACGCAGTATTTT.

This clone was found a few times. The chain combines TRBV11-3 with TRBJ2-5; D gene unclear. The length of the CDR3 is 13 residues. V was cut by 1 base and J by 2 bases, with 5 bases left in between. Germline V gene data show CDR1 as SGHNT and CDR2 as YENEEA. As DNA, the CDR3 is TGTGCCAGCAGCTTAGCTGATCAAGAGACCCAGTACTTC. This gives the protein CASSLADQETQYF.

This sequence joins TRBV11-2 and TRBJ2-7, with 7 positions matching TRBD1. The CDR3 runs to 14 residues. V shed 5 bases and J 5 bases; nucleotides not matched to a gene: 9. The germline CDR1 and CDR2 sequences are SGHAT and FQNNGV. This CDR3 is CASSGSRQGHEQYF. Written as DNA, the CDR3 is TGTGCCAGCAGCGGATCTCGACAGGGCCACGAGCAGTACTTC. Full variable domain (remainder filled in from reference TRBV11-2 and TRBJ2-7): EAGVAQSPRYKIIEKRQSVAFWCNPISGHATLYWYQQILGQGPKLLIQFQNNGVVDDSQLPKDRFSAERLKGVDSTLKIQPAKLEDSAVYLCASSGSRQGHEQYFGPGTRLTVT.

CDR3 nucleotide sequence: TGTGCCAGTAAGACGGCAACCTCCAGAACCCAGTACTTC. Its translation: CASKTATSRTQYF. This chain joins TRBV6-5 and TRBJ2-5, with D uncertain. The CDR3 loop spans 13 amino acids. V dropped 9 bases and J dropped 8 bases, with 19 bases sitting between them. CDR1 MNHEY and CDR2 SVGAGI come from the germline V gene.

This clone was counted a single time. CDR3 sequence (DNA): TGTGCCAGCAGTAACCTTGTACTAGCCAAAAACATTCAGTACTTC. Encoded protein: CASSNLVLAKNIQYF. The genes are TRBV2 and TRBJ2-4; D remains unclear. Germline-derived CDR1 and CDR2 are SNHLY and FYNNEI. The length of the CDR3 is 15 residues. Trimming stripped 5 bases from V and 0 bases from J, with 11 bases between. Looking up the rest from reference TRBV2 and TRBJ2-4 gives the full variable domain: EPEVTQTPSHQVTQMGQEVILRCVPISNHLYFYWYRQILGQKVEFLVSFYNNEISEKSEIFDDQFSVERPDGSNFTLKIRSTKLEDSAMYFCASSNLVLAKNIQYFGAGTRLSVL.

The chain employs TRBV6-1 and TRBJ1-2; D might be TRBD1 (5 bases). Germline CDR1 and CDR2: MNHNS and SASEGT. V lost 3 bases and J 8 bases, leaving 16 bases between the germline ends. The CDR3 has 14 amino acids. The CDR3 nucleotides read TGTGCCAGCAGTGACGAGGGGCGGACTCGGGGCTACACCTTC. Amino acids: CASSDEGRTRGYTF.

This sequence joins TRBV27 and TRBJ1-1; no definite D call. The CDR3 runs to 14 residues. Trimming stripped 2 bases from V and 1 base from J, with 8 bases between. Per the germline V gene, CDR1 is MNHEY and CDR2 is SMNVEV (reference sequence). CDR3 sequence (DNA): TGTGCCAGCAGTTTAAACGGGGAGAACACTGAAGCTTTCTTT. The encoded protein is CASSLNGENTEAFF.

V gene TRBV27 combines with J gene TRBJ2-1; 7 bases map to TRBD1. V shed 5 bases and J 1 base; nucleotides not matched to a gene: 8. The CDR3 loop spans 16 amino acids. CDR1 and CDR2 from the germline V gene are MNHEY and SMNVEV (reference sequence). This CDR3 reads CASSPAGTDSYNEQFF. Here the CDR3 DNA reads TGTGCCAGCAGTCCGGCCGGGACAGATTCCTACAATGAGCAGTTCTTC.

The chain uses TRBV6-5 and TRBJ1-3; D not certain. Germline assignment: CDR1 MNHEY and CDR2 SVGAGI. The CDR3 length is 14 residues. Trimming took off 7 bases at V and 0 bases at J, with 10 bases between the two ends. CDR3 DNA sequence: TGTGCCAGCACCCCAGGCTTCTCTGGAAACACCATATATTTT. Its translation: CASTPGFSGNTIYF.